These T cell receptor beta chains were read from a single sample in a study of T-cell memory formation after mild COVID-19. Each CDR3 protein gets one entry after TCRdb re-called the 5' RACE reads with MiXCR. The table records about half a million distinct CDR3 sequences, 18% of them present only once. Sequences were obtained from PBMCs or a T cell subset sorted from them (not recorded which). Every receptor here comes from an adult woman who had mild COVID-19 (a few samples of this study predate the infection). Cell type and time point are not known. The CDR3 runs from the conserved cysteine through the conserved F or W. A D gene is named only where the DNA matches it firmly. Clone size is shown for a subset of rows, as once, few, many or a class of expanded clone.

j_call,v_call,d_call,clone_size,cdr3_aa,cdr3_nt
TRBJ2-2,TRBV23-1,TRBD2,.,CARRAGAGAGELFF,TGCGCCAGACGTGCGGGAGCGGGAGCAGGGGAGCTGTTTTTT
TRBJ2-5,TRBV6-5,.,.,CASSYSVIRGQETQYF,TGTGCCAGCAGTTACTCGGTGATCCGGGGGCAAGAGACCCAGTACTTC
TRBJ2-7,TRBV7-9,TRBD2,.,CASSSLGASGTSYEQYF,TGTGCCAGCAGCTCCCTCGGGGCTAGCGGGACTTCCTACGAGCAGTACTTC
TRBJ1-3,TRBV12-3/TRBV12-4,.,many,CASRHHSGNTIYF,TGTGCCAGCAGGCACCACTCTGGAAACACCATATATTTT
TRBJ1-1,TRBV5-5,.,few,CASTPTGTNTEAFF,TGTGCCAGCACTCCGACGGGCACGAACACTGAAGCTTTCTTT
TRBJ2-1,TRBV25-1,.,few,CASSGVRDPRSNGSINEQFF,TGTGCCAGCAGTGGTGTGAGGGACCCCCGTTCGAACGGGAGTATCAATGAGCAGTTCTTC
TRBJ2-7,TRBV9,.,.,CASSPINGPEQYF,TGTGCCAGCAGCCCCATCAACGGCCCCGAGCAGTACTTC
TRBJ1-5,TRBV18,TRBD1,.,CASSPLDRGQPQHF,TGTGCCAGCTCACCCTTGGACAGGGGCCAGCCCCAGCATTTT
TRBJ2-3,TRBV5-6,TRBD2,many,CASSSGLATDTQYF,TGTGCCAGCAGCTCGGGACTAGCCACAGATACGCAGTATTTT
TRBJ1-6,TRBV7-2,.,.,CASSSQGQLYNSPLHF,TGTGCCAGCAGCTCTCAAGGCCAGCTCTATAATTCACCCCTCCACTTT
TRBJ1-1,TRBV30,.,few,CAWKVNTEAFF,TGTGCCTGGAAGGTGAACACTGAAGCTTTCTTT
TRBJ2-1,TRBV7-2,TRBD1,.,CASSTRTGAGHEQFF,TGTGCCAGCAGCACCCGGACAGGGGCGGGTCATGAGCAGTTCTTC
TRBJ1-1,TRBV11-1,TRBD1,.,CASSLLTGGRTEAFF,TGTGCCAGCAGCCTCCTGACAGGGGGTAGGACTGAAGCTTTCTTT
TRBJ2-2,TRBV5-8,TRBD2,many,CASSLYAGVGGELFF,TGTGCCAGCAGCTTGTACGCGGGAGTCGGCGGGGAGCTGTTTTTT
TRBJ2-7,TRBV9,.,few,CASSVGWGYEQYF,TGTGCCAGCAGCGTCGGATGGGGATACGAGCAGTACTTC
TRBJ1-2,TRBV12-3/TRBV12-4,.,few,CASSRGQNNYGYTF,TGTGCCAGCAGCCGAGGACAGAATAACTATGGCTACACCTTC
TRBJ2-3,TRBV5-1,TRBD2,.,CASSLVVSGTTDTQYF,TGCGCCAGCAGCTTGGTTGTGAGCGGGACGACAGATACGCAGTATTTT
TRBJ2-1,TRBV30,.,few,CAWSHSANEQFF,TGTGCCTGGAGTCATAGCGCCAATGAGCAGTTCTTC
TRBJ2-1,TRBV3-1,TRBD2,once,CASSQDRGTSVTNEQFF,TGTGCCAGCAGCCAAGATCGGGGGACTAGCGTTACCAATGAGCAGTTCTTC
TRBJ2-7,TRBV6-2/TRBV6-3,.,few,CASTRLGAGRQTYEQYF,TGTGCCAGCACTCGCTTGGGTGCGGGGAGGCAAACCTACGAGCAGTACTTC
TRBJ2-2,TRBV7-2,.,many,CASSLRSTGELFF,TGTGCCAGCAGCCTTAGGAGCACCGGGGAGCTGTTTTTT